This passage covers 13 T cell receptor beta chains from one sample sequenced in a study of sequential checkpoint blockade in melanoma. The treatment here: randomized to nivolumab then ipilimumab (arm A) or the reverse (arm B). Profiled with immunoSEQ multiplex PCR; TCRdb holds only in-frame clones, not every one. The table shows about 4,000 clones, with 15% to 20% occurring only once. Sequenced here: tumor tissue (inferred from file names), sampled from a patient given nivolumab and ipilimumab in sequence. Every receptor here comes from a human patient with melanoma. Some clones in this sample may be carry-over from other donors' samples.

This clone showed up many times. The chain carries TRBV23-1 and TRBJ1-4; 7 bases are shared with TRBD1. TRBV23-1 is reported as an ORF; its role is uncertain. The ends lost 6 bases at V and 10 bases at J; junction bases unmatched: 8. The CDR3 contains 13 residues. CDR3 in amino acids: CASSYSDRVKLFF. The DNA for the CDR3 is TGCGCCAGCAGCTACTCCGACAGGGTAAAACTGTTTTTT.

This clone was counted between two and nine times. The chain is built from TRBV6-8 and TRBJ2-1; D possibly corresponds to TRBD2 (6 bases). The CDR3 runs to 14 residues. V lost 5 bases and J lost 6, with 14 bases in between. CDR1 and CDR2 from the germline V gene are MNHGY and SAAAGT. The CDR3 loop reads CASSAPPEGNEQFF. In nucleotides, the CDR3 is TGTGCCAGCAGTGCGCCGCCGGAGGGCAATGAGCAGTTCTTC.

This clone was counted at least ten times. The CDR3 sequence is CASRLAGDRGSQYF. CDR3 sequence (DNA): TGTGCCTCGCGCCTAGCGGGGGACCGGGGGTCGCAGTATTTT. The rearrangement links TRBV12-2 to TRBJ2-3; TRBD2 is taken as the D call from the table, unchecked against the DNA. TRBV12-2 is an annotated pseudogene. The CDR3 consists of 14 residues.

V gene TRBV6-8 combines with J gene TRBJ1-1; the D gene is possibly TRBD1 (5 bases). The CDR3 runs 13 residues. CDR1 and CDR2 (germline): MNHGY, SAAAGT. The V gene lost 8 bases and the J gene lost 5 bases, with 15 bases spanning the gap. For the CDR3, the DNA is TGTGCCAGCGTTTCAGGGATTTTAACTGAAGCTTTCTTT. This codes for CASVSGILTEAFF.

The CDR3 loop is CASSPRDSPQETQYF. CDR3 coding DNA: TGTGCCAGCTCACCGAGGGACAGTCCCCAAGAGACCCAGTACTTC. V and J are TRBV18 and TRBJ2-5; 7 positions match TRBD1. This CDR3 spans 15 amino acids. Germline V gene data show CDR1 as KGHSH and CDR2 as LQKENI. The V and J ends lost 3 bases and 1 base, in that order; junction bases with no gene match: 5.

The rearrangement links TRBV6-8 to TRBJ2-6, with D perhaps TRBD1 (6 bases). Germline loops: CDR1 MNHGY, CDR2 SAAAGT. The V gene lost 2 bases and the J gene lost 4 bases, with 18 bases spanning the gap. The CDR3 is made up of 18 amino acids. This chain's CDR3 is CASSYDYRVGWGANVLTF. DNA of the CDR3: TGTGCCAGCAGTTACGATTACAGGGTTGGGTGGGGGGCCAACGTCCTGACTTTC.

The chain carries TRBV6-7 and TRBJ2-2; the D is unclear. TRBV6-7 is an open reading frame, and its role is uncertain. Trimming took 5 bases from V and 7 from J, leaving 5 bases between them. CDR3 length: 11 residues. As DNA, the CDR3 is TGTGCCAGCAGTGACGGCGGGGAGCTGTTTTTT. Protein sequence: CASSDGGELFF.

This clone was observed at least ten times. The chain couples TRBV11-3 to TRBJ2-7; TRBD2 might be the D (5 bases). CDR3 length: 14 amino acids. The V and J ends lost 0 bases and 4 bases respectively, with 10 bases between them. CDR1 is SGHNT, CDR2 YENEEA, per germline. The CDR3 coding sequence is TGTGCCAGCAGCTTAGATCCGCGGGTATACGAGCAGTACTTC. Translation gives CASSLDPRVYEQYF.

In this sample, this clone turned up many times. CDR3 bases: TGTGCCAGCAGCCTTCCAAACCCCGGGACAGCTGGAGATACGCAGTATTTT. It yields the protein CASSLPNPGTAGDTQYF. This rearrangement joins TRBV7-6 to TRBJ2-3, with 7 positions matching TRBD1. V dropped 5 bases and J dropped 5; count of bases not matched to a gene: 16. The germline V gene has CDR1 SGHVS and CDR2 FNYEAQ. This CDR3 spans 17 amino acids.

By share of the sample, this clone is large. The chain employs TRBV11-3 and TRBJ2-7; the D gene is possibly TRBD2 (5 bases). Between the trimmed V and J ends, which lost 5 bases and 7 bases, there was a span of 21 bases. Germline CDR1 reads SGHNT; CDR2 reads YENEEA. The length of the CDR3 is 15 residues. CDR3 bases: TGTGCCAGCAGCCGGTACGGGGATGGGTTGTGGGAGCAGTACTTC. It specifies CASSRYGDGLWEQYF.

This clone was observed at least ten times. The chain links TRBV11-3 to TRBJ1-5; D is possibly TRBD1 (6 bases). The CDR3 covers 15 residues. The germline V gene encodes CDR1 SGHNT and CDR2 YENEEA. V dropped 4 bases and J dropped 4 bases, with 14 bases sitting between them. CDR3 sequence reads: CASSSIDRPNQPQHF. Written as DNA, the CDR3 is TGTGCCAGCAGCTCGATAGACAGGCCAAATCAGCCCCAGCATTTT.

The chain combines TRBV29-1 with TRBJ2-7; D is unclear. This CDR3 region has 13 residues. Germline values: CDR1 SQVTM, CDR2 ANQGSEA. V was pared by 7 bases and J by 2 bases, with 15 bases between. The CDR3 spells CSAAVNPTYEQYF. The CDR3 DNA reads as TGCAGCGCCGCAGTGAATCCTACCTACGAGCAGTACTTC.

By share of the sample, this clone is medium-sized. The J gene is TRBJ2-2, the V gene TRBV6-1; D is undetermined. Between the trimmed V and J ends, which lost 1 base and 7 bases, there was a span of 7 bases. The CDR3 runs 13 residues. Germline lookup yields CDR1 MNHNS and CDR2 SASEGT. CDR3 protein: CASSEVRDGELFF. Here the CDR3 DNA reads TGTGCCAGCAGTGAAGTACGCGACGGGGAGCTGTTTTTT.